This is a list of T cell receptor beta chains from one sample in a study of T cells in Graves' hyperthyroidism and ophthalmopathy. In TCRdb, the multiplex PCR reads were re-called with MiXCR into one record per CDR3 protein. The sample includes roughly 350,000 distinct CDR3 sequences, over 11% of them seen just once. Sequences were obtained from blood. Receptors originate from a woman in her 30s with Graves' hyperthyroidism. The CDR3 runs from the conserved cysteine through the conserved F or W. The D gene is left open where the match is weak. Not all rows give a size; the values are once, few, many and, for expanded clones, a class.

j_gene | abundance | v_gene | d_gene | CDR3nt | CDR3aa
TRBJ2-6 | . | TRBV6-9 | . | TGTGCCAGCAGTTCTCTTGGGGCCAACGTCCTGACTTTC | CASSSLGANVLTF
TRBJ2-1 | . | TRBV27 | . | TGTGCCAGCAGTGAGGGACTCTTTTACAATGAGCAGTTCTTC | CASSEGLFYNEQFF
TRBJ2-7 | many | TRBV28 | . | TGTGCCAGCAGTTTCCTCTTGGAGACGGACTTTGGAGGAGAGCAGTACTTC | CASSFLLETDFGGEQYF
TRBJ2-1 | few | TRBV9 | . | TGTGCCAGCAGCGTAGGGGGGGTACAAGATGAGCAGTTCTTC | CASSVGGVQDEQFF
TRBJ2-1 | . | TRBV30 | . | TGTGCCTGGAGTGTTGGGAGCTTCCCCCGCACTGAGCAGTTCTTC | CAWSVGSFPRTEQFF
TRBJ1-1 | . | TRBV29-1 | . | TGCAGCGTTGATCACAGGGCTGGTGACACTGAAGCTTTCTTT | CSVDHRAGDTEAFF
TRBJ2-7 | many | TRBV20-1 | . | TGCAGTGCAGCGACTAGCTCCTACGAGCAGTACTTC | CSAATSSYEQYF
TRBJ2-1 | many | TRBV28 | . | TGTGCCAGCAGTTCCGGGGGCCTGGTCGGCGATGAGCAGTTCTTC | CASSSGGLVGDEQFF
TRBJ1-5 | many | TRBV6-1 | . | TGTGCCAGCGTAAGGGGACCGAATCAGCCCCAGCATTTT | CASVRGPNQPQHF
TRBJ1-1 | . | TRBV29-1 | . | TGCAGCGTTGAACTCCCCGGGGGGGGAGCTTTCTTT | CSVELPGGGAFF